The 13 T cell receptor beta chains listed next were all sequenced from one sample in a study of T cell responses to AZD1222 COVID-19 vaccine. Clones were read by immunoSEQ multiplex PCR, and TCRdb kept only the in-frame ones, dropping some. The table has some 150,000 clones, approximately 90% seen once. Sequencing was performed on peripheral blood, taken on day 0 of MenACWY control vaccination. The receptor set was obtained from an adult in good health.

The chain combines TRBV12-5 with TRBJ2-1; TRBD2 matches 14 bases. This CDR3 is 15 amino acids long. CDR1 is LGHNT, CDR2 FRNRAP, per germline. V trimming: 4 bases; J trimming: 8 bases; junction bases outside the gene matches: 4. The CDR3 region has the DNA TGTGCTAGTGGTTACGGGACTAGCGGGAGCCATGAGCAGTTCTTC. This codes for CASGYGTSGSHEQFF.

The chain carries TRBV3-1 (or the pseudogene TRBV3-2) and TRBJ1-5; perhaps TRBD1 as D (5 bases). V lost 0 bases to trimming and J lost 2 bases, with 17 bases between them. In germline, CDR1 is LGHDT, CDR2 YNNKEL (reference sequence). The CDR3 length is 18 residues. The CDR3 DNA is TGTGCCAGCAGCCAAGATCGAGGGGCGCCGTGGGGCAATCAGCCCCAGCATTTT. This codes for CASSQDRGAPWGNQPQHF.

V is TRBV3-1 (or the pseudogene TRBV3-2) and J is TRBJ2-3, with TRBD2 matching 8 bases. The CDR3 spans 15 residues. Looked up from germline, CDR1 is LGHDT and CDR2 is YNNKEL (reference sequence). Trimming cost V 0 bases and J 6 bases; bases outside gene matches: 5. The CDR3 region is CASSQDGAGVDTQYF. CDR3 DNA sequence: TGTGCCAGCAGCCAAGATGGAGCGGGAGTGGATACGCAGTATTTT.

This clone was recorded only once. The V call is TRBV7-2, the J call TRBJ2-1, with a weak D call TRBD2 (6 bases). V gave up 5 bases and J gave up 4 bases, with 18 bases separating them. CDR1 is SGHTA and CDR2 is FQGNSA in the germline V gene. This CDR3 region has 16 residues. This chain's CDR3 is CASSNSGLPDYNEQFF. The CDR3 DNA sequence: TGTGCCAGCAGCAATAGCGGCCTCCCAGATTACAATGAGCAGTTCTTC.

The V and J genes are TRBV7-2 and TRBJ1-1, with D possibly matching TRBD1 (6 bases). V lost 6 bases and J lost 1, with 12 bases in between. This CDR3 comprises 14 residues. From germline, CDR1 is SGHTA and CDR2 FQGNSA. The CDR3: CASRTGHRNTEAFF. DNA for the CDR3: TGTGCCAGCAGAACGGGACACAGGAACACTGAAGCTTTCTTT.

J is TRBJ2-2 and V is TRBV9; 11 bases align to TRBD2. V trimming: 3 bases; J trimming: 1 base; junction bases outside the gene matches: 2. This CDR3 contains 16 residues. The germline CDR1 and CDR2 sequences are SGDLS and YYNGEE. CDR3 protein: CASSAGTSGNTGELFF. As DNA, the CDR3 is TGTGCCAGCAGCGCCGGGACTAGCGGGAACACCGGGGAGCTGTTTTTT.

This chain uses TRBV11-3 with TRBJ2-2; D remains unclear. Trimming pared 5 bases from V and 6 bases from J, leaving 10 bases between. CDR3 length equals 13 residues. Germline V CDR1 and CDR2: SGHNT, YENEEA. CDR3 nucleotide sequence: TGTGCCAGCAGCCGTAACAGAGCCGGGGAGCTGTTTTTT. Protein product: CASSRNRAGELFF. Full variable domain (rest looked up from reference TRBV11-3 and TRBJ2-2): EAGVVQSPRYKIIEKKQPVAFWCNPISGHNTLYWYLQNLGQGPELLIRYENEEAVDDSQLPKDRFSAERLKGVDSTLKIQPAELGDSAVYLCASSRNRAGELFFGEGSRLTVL.

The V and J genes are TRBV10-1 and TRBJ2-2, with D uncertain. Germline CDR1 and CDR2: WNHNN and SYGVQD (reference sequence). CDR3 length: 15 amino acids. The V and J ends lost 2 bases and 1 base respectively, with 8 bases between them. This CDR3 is CASSEAPLNTGELFF. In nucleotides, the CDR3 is TGCGCCAGCAGTGAGGCCCCACTGAACACCGGGGAGCTGTTTTTT.

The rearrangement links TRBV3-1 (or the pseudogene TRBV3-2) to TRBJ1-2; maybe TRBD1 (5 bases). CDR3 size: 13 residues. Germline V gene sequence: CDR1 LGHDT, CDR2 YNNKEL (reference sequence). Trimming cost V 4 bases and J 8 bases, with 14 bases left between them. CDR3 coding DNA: TGTGCCAGCAGCCTCGCCCCGCGGGGCGGCTACACCTTC. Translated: CASSLAPRGGYTF.

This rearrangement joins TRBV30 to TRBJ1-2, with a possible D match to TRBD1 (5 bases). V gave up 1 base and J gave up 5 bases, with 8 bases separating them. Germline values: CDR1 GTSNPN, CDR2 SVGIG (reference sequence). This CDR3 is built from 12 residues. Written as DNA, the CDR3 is TGTGCCTGGAGTGGGGGGACTTATGGCTACACCTTC. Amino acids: CAWSGGTYGYTF.

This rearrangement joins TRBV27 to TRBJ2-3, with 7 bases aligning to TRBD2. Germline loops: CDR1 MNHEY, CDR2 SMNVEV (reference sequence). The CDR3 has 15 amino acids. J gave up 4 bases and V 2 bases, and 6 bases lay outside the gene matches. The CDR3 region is CASSLERRESDTQYF. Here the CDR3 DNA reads TGTGCCAGCAGTTTAGAGAGGCGGGAGTCAGATACGCAGTATTTT.

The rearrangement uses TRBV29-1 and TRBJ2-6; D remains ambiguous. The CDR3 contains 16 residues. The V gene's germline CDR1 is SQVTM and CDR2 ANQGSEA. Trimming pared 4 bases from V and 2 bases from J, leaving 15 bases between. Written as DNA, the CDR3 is TGCAGCGTTGGGGCTCGACCGACGACTGGGGCCAACGTCCTGACTTTC. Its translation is CSVGARPTTGANVLTF.

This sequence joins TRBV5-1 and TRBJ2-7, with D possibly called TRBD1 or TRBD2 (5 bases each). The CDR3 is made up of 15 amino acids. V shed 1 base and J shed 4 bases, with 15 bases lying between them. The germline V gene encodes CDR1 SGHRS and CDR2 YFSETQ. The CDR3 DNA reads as TGCGCCAGCAGCTTGAACCGGGGCGGCGCGTACGAGCAGTACTTC. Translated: CASSLNRGGAYEQYF. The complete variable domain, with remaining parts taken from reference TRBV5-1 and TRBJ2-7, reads KAGVTQTPRYLIKTRGQQVTLSCSPISGHRSVSWYQQTPGQGLQFLFEYFSETQRNKGNFPGRFSGRQFSNSRSEMNVSTLELGDSALYLCASSLNRGGAYEQYFGPGTRLTVT.